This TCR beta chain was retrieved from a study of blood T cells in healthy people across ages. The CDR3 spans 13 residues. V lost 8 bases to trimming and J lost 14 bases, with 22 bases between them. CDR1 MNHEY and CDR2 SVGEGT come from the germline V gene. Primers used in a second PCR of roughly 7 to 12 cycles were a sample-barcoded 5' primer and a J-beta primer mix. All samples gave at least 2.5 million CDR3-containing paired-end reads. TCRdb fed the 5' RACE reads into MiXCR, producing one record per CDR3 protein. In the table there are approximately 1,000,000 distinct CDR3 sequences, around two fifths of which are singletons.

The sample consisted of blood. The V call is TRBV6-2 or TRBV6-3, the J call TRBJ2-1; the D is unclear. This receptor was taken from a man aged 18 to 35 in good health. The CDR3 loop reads CASLVKPGPPKFF. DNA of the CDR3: TGTGCCAGCTTAGTGAAACCCGGGCCGCCGAAGTTCTTC.